The source of this T cell receptor beta chain is a study of blood T cell repertoires in COVID-19. Background on the study: Whether acute or convalescent, the COVID-19 samples came from the United States, Italy and Spain.

Germline loops: CDR1 SGHTS, CDR2 YDEGEE. This CDR3 comprises 15 residues. V shed 0 bases and J shed 7 bases, with 14 bases lying between them. In the original processing: The assay estimated nucleated cells by amplifying reference gene primers. Clones were read by immunoSEQ multiplex PCR, and TCRdb kept only the in-frame ones, dropping some. V and J calls plus clone size are reproduced from that table; the DNA served to infer D and trimming. Of about 160,000 clones listed, 60% to 85% are singletons. The chain uses TRBV5-8 and TRBJ1-5, with a weak D call TRBD1 (6 bases). The sequenced sample consisted of peripheral blood. The TCR sequence derives from a man aged 60 to 69 with acute or convalescent COVID-19. CDR3 nucleotide sequence: TGTGCCAGCAGCTTGGAGGGACAAGAGGGACAGCCCCAGCATTTT. This translates into CASSLEGQEGQPQHF. Variable domain in full (rest from reference TRBV5-8 and TRBJ1-5): EAGVTQSPTHLIKTRGQQATLRCSPISGHTSVYWYQQALGLGLQFLLWYDEGEERNRGNFPPRFSGRQFPNYSSELNVNALELEDSALYLCASSLEGQEGQPQHFGDGTRLSIL.